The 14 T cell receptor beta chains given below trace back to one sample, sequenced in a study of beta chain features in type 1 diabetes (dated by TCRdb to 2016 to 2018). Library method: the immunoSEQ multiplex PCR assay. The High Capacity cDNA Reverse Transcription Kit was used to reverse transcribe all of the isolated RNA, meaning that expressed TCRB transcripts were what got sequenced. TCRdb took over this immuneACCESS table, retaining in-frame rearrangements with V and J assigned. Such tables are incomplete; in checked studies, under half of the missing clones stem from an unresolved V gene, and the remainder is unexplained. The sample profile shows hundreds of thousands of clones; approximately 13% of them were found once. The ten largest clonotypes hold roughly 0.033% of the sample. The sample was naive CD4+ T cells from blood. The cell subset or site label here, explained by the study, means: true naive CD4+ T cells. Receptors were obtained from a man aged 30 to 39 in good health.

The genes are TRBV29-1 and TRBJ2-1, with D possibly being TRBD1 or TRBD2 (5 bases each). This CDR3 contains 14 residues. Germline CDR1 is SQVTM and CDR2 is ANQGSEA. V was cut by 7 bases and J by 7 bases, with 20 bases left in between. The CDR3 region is CSAGEGQGSNEQFF. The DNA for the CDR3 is TGCAGCGCCGGCGAGGGGCAGGGAAGTAATGAGCAGTTCTTC.

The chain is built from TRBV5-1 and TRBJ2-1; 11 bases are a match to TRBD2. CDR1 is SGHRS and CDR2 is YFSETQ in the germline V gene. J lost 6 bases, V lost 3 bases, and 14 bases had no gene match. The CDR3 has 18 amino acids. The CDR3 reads CASSSPPGLAGGPNEQFF. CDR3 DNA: TGCGCCAGCAGCTCCCCTCCTGGGCTAGCGGGAGGCCCCAATGAGCAGTTCTTC.

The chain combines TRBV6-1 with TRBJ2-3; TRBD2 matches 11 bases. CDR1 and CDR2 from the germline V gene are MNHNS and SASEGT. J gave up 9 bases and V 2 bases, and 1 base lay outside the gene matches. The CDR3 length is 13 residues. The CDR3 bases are TGTGCCAGCAGTGAACGACTAGCGGGAACGCAGTATTTT. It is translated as CASSERLAGTQYF.

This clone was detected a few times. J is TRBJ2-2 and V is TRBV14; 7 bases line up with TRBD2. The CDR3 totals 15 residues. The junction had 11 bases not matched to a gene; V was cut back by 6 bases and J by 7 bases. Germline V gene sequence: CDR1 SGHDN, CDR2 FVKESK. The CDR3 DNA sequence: TGTGCCAGCAGTCGACTAGCTGACACGGACGGGGAGCTGTTTTTT. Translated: CASSRLADTDGELFF.

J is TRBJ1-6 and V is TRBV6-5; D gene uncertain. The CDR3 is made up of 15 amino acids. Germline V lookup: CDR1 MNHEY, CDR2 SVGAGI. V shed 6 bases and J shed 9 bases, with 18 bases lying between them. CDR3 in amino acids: CASSLWARRSSPLHF. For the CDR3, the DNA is TGTGCCAGCAGCCTCTGGGCCCGCCGGAGTTCACCCCTCCACTTT.

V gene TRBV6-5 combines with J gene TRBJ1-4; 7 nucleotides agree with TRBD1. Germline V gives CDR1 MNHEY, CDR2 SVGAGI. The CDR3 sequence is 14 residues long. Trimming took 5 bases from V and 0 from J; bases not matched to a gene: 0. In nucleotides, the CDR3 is TGTGCCAGCAGTGGGACAGCAACTAATGAAAAACTGTTTTTT. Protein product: CASSGTATNEKLFF.

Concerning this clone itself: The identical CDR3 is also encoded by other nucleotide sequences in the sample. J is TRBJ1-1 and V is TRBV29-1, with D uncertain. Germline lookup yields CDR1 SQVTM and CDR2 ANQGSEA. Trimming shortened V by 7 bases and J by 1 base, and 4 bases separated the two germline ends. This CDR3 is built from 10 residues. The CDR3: CSGTNTEAFF. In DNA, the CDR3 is TGCAGCGGAACGAACACTGAAGCTTTCTTT.

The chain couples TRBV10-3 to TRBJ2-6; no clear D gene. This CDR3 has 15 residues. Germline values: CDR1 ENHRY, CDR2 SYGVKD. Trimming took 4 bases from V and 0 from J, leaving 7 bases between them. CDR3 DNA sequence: TGTGCCATCAGTGCCGACGGCTCTGGGGCCAACGTCCTGACTTTC. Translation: CAISADGSGANVLTF.

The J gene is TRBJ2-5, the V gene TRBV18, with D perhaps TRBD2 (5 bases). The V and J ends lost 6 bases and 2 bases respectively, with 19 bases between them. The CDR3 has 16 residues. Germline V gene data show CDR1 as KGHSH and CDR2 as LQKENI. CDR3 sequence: CASSYTSIPGQETQYF. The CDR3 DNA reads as TGTGCCAGCTCCTATACGTCCATCCCGGGGCAAGAGACCCAGTACTTC.

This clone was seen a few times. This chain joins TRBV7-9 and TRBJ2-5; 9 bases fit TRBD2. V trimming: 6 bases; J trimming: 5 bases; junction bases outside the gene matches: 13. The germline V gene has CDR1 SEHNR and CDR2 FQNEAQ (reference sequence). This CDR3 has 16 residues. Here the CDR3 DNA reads TGTGCCAGCAGTCCTAGGGCGCTAGCGGGATTTGAGACCCAGTACTTC. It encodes CASSPRALAGFETQYF. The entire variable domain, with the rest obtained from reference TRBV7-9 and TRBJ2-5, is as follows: DTGVSQNPRHKITKRGQNVTFRCDPISEHNRLYWYRQTLGQGPEFLTYFQNEAQLEKSRLLSDRFSAERPKGSFSTLEIQRTEQGDSAMYLCASSPRALAGFETQYFGPGTRLLVL.

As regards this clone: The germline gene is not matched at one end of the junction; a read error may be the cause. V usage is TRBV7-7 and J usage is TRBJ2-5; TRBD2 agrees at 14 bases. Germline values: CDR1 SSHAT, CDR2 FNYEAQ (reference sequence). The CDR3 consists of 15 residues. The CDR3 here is CASSKGLAGGETQYF. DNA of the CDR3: TGTGCTAGCAGCAAAGGACTAGCGGGAGGAGAGACCCAGTACTTC.

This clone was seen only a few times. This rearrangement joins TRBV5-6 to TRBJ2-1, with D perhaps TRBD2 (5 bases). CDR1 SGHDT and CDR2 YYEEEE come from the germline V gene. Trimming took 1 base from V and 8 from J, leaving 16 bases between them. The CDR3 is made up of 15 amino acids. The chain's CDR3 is CASSLPERAVHEQFF. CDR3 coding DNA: TGTGCCAGCAGCTTGCCCGAGAGGGCCGTCCATGAGCAGTTCTTC.

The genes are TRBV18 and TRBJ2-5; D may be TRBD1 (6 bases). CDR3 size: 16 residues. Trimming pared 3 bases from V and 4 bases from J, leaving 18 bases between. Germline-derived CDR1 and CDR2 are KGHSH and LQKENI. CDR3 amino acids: CASSPDRTSLTETQYF. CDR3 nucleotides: TGTGCCAGCTCACCCGACAGGACCTCGCTAACAGAGACCCAGTACTTC.

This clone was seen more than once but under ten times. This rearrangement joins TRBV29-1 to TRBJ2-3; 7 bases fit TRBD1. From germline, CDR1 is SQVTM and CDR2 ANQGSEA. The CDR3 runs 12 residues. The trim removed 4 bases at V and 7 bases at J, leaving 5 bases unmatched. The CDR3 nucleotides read TGCAGCGTTGTGACAGGGCGGAATACGCAGTATTTT. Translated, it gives CSVVTGRNTQYF.